This entry describes one T cell receptor beta chain. The antigen remains undetermined. immunoSEQ v3.0 was run at survey level. For every sample, sequencing targeted about 40,000-50,000 T-cell genomes. The repertoire was sequenced with immunoSEQ multiplex PCR; TCRdb's copy has only in-frame clones and lacks some. In the table there are 20,000 to 25,000 clones, roughly 84% of which are singletons. These data belong to a study of long-term antiretroviral therapy in people with HIV. Whole-study findings and limits: Repertoire composition at all time points was dominated by clones that had expanded before ART. Spans of CDR3 length were tighter for HIV repertoires than for controls.

V shed 4 bases and J shed 9 bases, with 29 bases lying between them. The CDR3 spans 18 residues. Germline values: CDR1 MNHNS, CDR2 SASEGT. Here the sequenced sample was unsorted PBMCs, taken 0.2 years before starting antiretroviral therapy. J is TRBJ2-3 and V is TRBV6-1; D is possibly TRBD2 (5 bases). This TCR derives from a man between 18 and 29 years old with HIV. The CDR3: CASSASLVRRAERVTQYF. In nucleotides, the CDR3 is TGTGCCAGCAGTGCTTCGTTGGTCCGACGGGCGGAGAGGGTGACGCAGTATTTT.